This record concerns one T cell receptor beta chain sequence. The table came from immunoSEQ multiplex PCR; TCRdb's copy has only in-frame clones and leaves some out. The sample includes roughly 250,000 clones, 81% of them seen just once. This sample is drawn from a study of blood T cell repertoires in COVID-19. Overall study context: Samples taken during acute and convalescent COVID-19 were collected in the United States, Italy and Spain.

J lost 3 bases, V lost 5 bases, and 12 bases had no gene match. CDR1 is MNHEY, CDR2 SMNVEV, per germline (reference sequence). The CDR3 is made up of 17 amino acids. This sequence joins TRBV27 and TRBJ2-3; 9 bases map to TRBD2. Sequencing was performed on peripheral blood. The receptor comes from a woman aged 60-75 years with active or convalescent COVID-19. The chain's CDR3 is CASSPTASGAWTDTQYF. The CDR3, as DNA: TGTGCCAGCAGTCCGACCGCTAGCGGGGCTTGGACAGATACGCAGTATTTT.